This T cell receptor beta chain was captured in a study of blood T cell repertoires in COVID-19. Background on the study: From the United States, Italy and Spain came samples of acute and convalescent COVID-19.

V lost 5 bases to trimming and J lost 9 bases; unmatched junction nucleotides: 4. The CDR3 has 12 residues. Germline-derived CDR1 and CDR2 are SGHTA and FQGTGA. TCRdb keeps only in-frame clones here, not all; method: immunoSEQ multiplex PCR. The data show around 140,000 clones, with 80% to 90% seen just once and roughly an eighth held by the top ten. The rearrangement uses TRBV7-3 and TRBJ2-1; TRBD2 agrees at 7 bases. The sequence was collected from a man between 18 and 29 years old with COVID-19, enrolled during active disease. Source material: peripheral blood. CDR3 loop: CASSPTGGEQFF. CDR3 DNA sequence: TGTGCCAGCAGCCCCACGGGAGGTGAGCAGTTCTTC.